One sample yielded the 30 T cell receptor beta chains listed below, sequenced in a study of technical replicates of blood from four donors. Produced via immunoSEQ multiplex PCR; TCRdb's table is partial and in-frame only. Among approximately 75,000 clones listed, about 97% were seen once. Sequencing was performed on T cells isolated from PBMCs. These receptors were obtained from a human donor in good health.

This clone was seen only once. The V call is TRBV6-5, the J call TRBJ2-1; the D gene is possibly TRBD1 (7 bases). The V gene's germline CDR1 is MNHEY and CDR2 SVGAGI. The CDR3 spans 16 residues. Between the trimmed V and J ends, which lost 4 bases and 2 bases, there was a span of 15 bases. The CDR3 region is CASSSQGGATYNEQFF. The CDR3 nucleotides read TGTGCCAGCAGTTCGCAGGGGGGAGCGACCTACAATGAGCAGTTCTTC.

The chain couples TRBV27 to TRBJ1-1; possibly TRBD1 for D (6 bases). Germline CDR1 reads MNHEY; CDR2 reads SMNVEV (reference sequence). V shed 10 bases and J shed 3 bases, with 15 bases lying between them. This CDR3 is built from 13 residues. Here the CDR3 DNA reads TGTGCCATCTCACAGGGTCGCCACACTGAAGCTTTCTTT. Translation gives CAISQGRHTEAFF.

The V gene is TRBV7-3, the J gene TRBJ2-6, with D maybe TRBD2 (7 bases). The germline CDR1 and CDR2 sequences are SGHTA and FQGTGA. This CDR3 contains 17 residues. Trimming shortened V by 5 bases and J by 1 base, and 15 bases separated the two germline ends. DNA for the CDR3: TGTGCCAGCAGCCCGATTAAGGGGGGGTCTGGGGCCAACGTCCTGACTTTC. This translates into CASSPIKGGSGANVLTF.

The chain has TRBV30 and TRBJ1-2, with TRBD1 as a possible D gene (5 bases). The ends were cut back, 3 bases at V and 1 base at J, with 9 bases in the middle. There are 13 residues in the CDR3. Germline CDR1 GTSNPN, CDR2 SVGIG (reference sequence). The CDR3 DNA is TGTGCCTGGAGGGCCAGGGATAACTATGGCTACACCTTC. Translated, it gives CAWRARDNYGYTF. Drawing the rest from reference TRBV30 and TRBJ1-2, the complete variable domain is SQTIHQWPATLVQPVGSPLSLECTVEGTSNPNLYWYRQAAGRGLQLLFYSVGIGQISSEVPQNLSASRPQDRQFILSSKKLLLSDSGFYLCAWRARDNYGYTFGSGTRLTVV.

The rearrangement uses TRBV27 and TRBJ2-3; the D is unclear. The CDR3 extends over 13 amino acids. Trimming left V 3 bases short and J 4 bases short, with 8 bases between. The germline V gene has CDR1 MNHEY and CDR2 SMNVEV (reference sequence). The CDR3 protein is CASSFGQADTQYF. Written as DNA, the CDR3 is TGTGCCAGCAGTTTTGGGCAGGCAGATACGCAGTATTTT.

V is TRBV28 and J is TRBJ2-2, with TRBD1 identical over 8 bases. With 9 bases clipped from V and 8 bases from J, the junction kept 5 bases outside the gene matches. Germline CDR1 reads MDHEN; CDR2 reads SYDVKM. CDR3 length equals 12 residues. DNA of the CDR3: TGTGCCAGTTTGTACAGGGGGGGGGAGCTGTTTTTT. Translation gives CASLYRGGELFF.

The V call is TRBV5-1, the J call TRBJ2-7; TRBD2 matches at 7 bases. There are 16 residues in the CDR3. Germline V gene lookup returns CDR1 SGHRS and CDR2 YFSETQ. Losses at the gene ends were 0 bases for V and 0 bases for J; bases not matched to a gene: 6. Here the CDR3 reads CASSLASGGGSYEQYF. CDR3 coding DNA: TGCGCCAGCAGCTTGGCCAGTGGCGGGGGCTCCTACGAGCAGTACTTC. Variable domain in full (rest from reference TRBV5-1 and TRBJ2-7): KAGVTQTPRYLIKTRGQQVTLSCSPISGHRSVSWYQQTPGQGLQFLFEYFSETQRNKGNFPGRFSGRQFSNSRSEMNVSTLELGDSALYLCASSLASGGGSYEQYFGPGTRLTVT.

J is TRBJ1-5 and V is TRBV11-2; no reliable D call. This CDR3 spans 16 amino acids. V lost 0 bases and J 3 bases, leaving 12 bases between the germline ends. The germline gives CDR1 SGHAT, CDR2 FQNNGV. The CDR3: CASSLDDTGYNQPQHF. The CDR3 bases are TGTGCCAGCAGCTTAGATGACACGGGATACAATCAGCCCCAGCATTTT.

The chain combines TRBV7-9 with TRBJ2-7; 11 nucleotides agree with TRBD2. V was pared by 6 bases and J by 0 bases, with 1 base of the junction left unmatched. The CDR3 sequence is 14 residues long. Germline CDR1 reads SEHNR; CDR2 reads FQNEAQ (reference sequence). Here the CDR3 reads CASSTSGSSYEQYF. CDR3 nucleotides: TGTGCCAGCAGTACTAGCGGGAGCTCCTACGAGCAGTACTTC.

The rearrangement joins TRBV6-4 to TRBJ2-1; 7 positions match TRBD1. The CDR3 loop spans 13 amino acids. Trimming at V came to 8 bases and at J to 8 bases, leaving 9 bases not matched to a gene. The germline V gene has CDR1 MRHNA and CDR2 SNTAGT. CDR3: CASSQGTGYEQFF. The CDR3, as DNA: TGTGCCAGCTCACAGGGGACGGGGTATGAGCAGTTCTTC.

The chain recombines TRBV5-1 with TRBJ2-2; D uncertain. CDR3 length: 14 residues. Trimming took off 0 bases at V and 1 base at J, with 4 bases between the two ends. Germline V gene lookup returns CDR1 SGHRS and CDR2 YFSETQ. The CDR3 loop is CASSLDGNTGELFF. The DNA of the CDR3 is TGCGCCAGCAGCTTGGACGGGAACACCGGGGAGCTGTTTTTT.

V and J are TRBV6-1 and TRBJ2-7; D unclear. CDR1 is MNHNS and CDR2 is SASEGT in the germline V gene. V lost 4 bases and J 3 bases, leaving 4 bases between the germline ends. CDR3 length: 11 amino acids. The CDR3 DNA reads as TGTGCCAGCAGTGCGTACTACGAGCAGTACTTC. Translating gives CASSAYYEQYF.

The rearrangement uses TRBV4-1 and TRBJ1-2, with 7 bases lining up with TRBD1. CDR1 MGHRA and CDR2 YSYEKL come from the germline V gene. V was clipped by 1 base and J by 8 bases; unmatched bases: 7. CDR3 length: 14 residues. The CDR3 loop reads CASSQVDRVGGYTF. The DNA of the CDR3 is TGCGCCAGCAGCCAAGTTGACAGGGTTGGCGGCTACACCTTC.

The chain links TRBV19 to TRBJ2-3; TRBD1 might be the D (6 bases). Germline CDR1 LNHDA, CDR2 SQIVND (reference sequence). This CDR3 spans 16 amino acids. Trimming cost V 4 bases and J 0 bases, with 14 bases left between them. In DNA, the CDR3 is TGTGCCAGTAGTAGTCCGTTGGACAGCAGCACAGATACGCAGTATTTT. Translating it yields CASSSPLDSSTDTQYF.

This chain joins TRBV4-1 and TRBJ2-3; 11 positions agree with TRBD2. CDR1 MGHRA and CDR2 YSYEKL come from the germline V gene. CDR3 size: 15 residues. Trimming cost V 3 bases and J 8 bases; bases outside gene matches: 7. CDR3 nucleotide sequence: TGCGCCAGCAGCCACCTAGCGGGGGGTACCGGTACGCAGTATTTT. This translates into CASSHLAGGTGTQYF.

V gene TRBV4-1 combines with J gene TRBJ2-7; D possibly corresponds to TRBD1 (5 bases). V was trimmed by 1 base and J by 0 bases, leaving 13 bases between them. CDR1 is MGHRA and CDR2 is YSYEKL in the germline V gene. The length of the CDR3 is 16 residues. The CDR3 nucleotides are TGCGCCAGCAGCCAAGGAATACAGGCAAACTCCTACGAGCAGTACTTC. Residues: CASSQGIQANSYEQYF.

V usage is TRBV7-3 and J usage is TRBJ1-6; 8 bases are a match to TRBD1. The CDR3 has 15 residues. Germline V gene lookup returns CDR1 SGHTA and CDR2 FQGTGA. The ends lost 3 bases at V and 10 bases at J; junction bases unmatched: 8. The CDR3 nucleotides are TGTGCCAGCAGCTTGGGGGTGGCAGGGGGCTCACCCCTCCACTTT. Translated, it gives CASSLGVAGGSPLHF.

The chain recombines TRBV7-6 with TRBJ2-3, with D possibly TRBD1 on 6 matching bases. Deletions cut 2 bases from V and 2 bases from J, with 11 bases between. CDR3 length equals 15 residues. Germline lookup yields CDR1 SGHVS and CDR2 FNYEAQ. In DNA, the CDR3 is TGTGCCAGCAGCTTACAGGGGTCCATCACAGATACGCAGTATTTT. Its protein is CASSLQGSITDTQYF.

V is TRBV7-8 and J is TRBJ1-4; the match to TRBD1 covers 9 bases. CDR3 length equals 14 residues. Germline V CDR1 and CDR2: SGHVS, FQNEAQ. Trimming at V came to 1 base and at J to 8 bases, leaving 2 bases not matched to a gene. In DNA form, the CDR3 reads TGTGCCAGCAGCTTAGGGGGACAGGGAGAAAAACTGTTTTTT. This translates into CASSLGGQGEKLFF.

The rearrangement links TRBV15 to TRBJ2-7, with no clear D. The CDR3 contains 14 residues. V gave up 0 bases and J gave up 2 bases, with 8 bases separating them. Looked up from germline, CDR1 is LNHNV and CDR2 is YYDKDF (reference sequence). The CDR3 loop is CATSRDSLTYEQYF. CDR3 DNA sequence: TGTGCCACCAGCAGAGATAGCCTAACCTACGAGCAGTACTTC.

This sequence joins TRBV28 and TRBJ2-1, with 9 bases aligning to TRBD2. The V segment lost 3 bases and the J segment 0 bases; nucleotides outside the gene matches: 0. Germline-derived CDR1 and CDR2 are MDHEN and SYDVKM. The CDR3 is made up of 15 amino acids. DNA for the CDR3: TGTGCCAGCAGTTTTAGCGGGAGCTCCTACAATGAGCAGTTCTTC. This sequence encodes CASSFSGSSYNEQFF.

The sample holds one count of this clone. The rearrangement links TRBV6-5 to TRBJ1-1; 7 bases are a match to TRBD1. Germline V gene sequence: CDR1 MNHEY, CDR2 SVGAGI. The CDR3 runs 15 residues. J lost 1 base, V lost 6 bases, and 8 bases had no gene match. The DNA of the CDR3 is TGTGCCAGCAGCCGTGGTTGGACAGGGAACACTGAAGCTTTCTTT. Its translation is CASSRGWTGNTEAFF.

The genes are TRBV29-1 and TRBJ2-7; 7 positions match TRBD1. The V and J ends lost 0 bases and 0 bases, in that order; junction bases with no gene match: 2. Germline V gives CDR1 SQVTM, CDR2 ANQGSEA. CDR3 size: 14 residues. Here the CDR3 DNA reads TGCAGCGTTGAAGACAGACAGGGCTCCTACGAGCAGTACTTC. It yields the protein CSVEDRQGSYEQYF.

The chain combines TRBV9 with TRBJ2-5, with a possible D match to TRBD1 (5 bases). Germline assignment: CDR1 SGDLS and CDR2 YYNGEE. This CDR3 comprises 15 residues. Trimming pared 4 bases from V and 9 bases from J, leaving 22 bases between. The CDR3 bases are TGTGCCAGCAGCCCCCCGCTGGGGCCCCATGGGGCCCAGTACTTC. Translation gives CASSPPLGPHGAQYF.

The rearrangement links TRBV7-9 to TRBJ2-1, with 11 positions matching TRBD1. Trimming took 5 bases from V and 4 from J; bases not matched to a gene: 4. This CDR3 contains 15 residues. Per the germline V gene, CDR1 is SEHNR and CDR2 is FQNEAQ (reference sequence). CDR3 coding DNA: TGTGCCAGCAGCGCCCGGGACAGGGGGTACAATGAGCAGTTCTTC. As protein: CASSARDRGYNEQFF.

The rearrangement links TRBV4-1 to TRBJ2-7; TRBD1 agrees at 9 bases. The germline CDR1 and CDR2 sequences are MGHRA and YSYEKL. After removal of 1 base from V and 1 base from J, the junction contained 8 bases not matched to a gene. The CDR3 covers 17 residues. This CDR3 reads CASSQGIPGQGSYEQYF. CDR3 sequence (DNA): TGCGCCAGCAGCCAAGGGATCCCCGGACAGGGGTCCTACGAGCAGTACTTC.

CDR3 nucleotide sequence: TGTGCCAGCAGCCCCAAAGGGACAGGGGAGACTGAAGCTTTCTTT. Protein product: CASSPKGTGETEAFF. The chain combines TRBV21-1 with TRBJ1-1; the table's D call of TRBD1 was not tested on the DNA. TRBV21-1 is classified as a pseudogene. This CDR3 is 15 amino acids long.

The chain employs TRBV7-7 and TRBJ2-2, with 14 bases lining up with TRBD2. In germline, CDR1 is SSHAT, CDR2 FNYEAQ (reference sequence). The CDR3 has 16 residues. V lost 4 bases, J lost 6 bases, and 4 bases stayed unmatched. The CDR3 spells CASSWGTSGSPGELFF. As DNA, the CDR3 is TGTGCCAGCAGCTGGGGGACTAGCGGGAGTCCCGGGGAGCTGTTTTTT.

V and J are TRBV5-4 and TRBJ1-6; D is perhaps TRBD1 (6 bases). Germline V gene data show CDR1 as SGHNT and CDR2 as YYREEE (reference sequence). The CDR3 loop spans 15 amino acids. V was cut by 4 bases and J by 0 bases, with 8 bases left in between. The chain's CDR3 is CASSPDSSYNSPLHF. CDR3 coding DNA: TGTGCCAGCAGCCCGGACAGCTCCTATAATTCACCCCTCCACTTT. Full variable domain (missing parts from reference TRBV5-4 and TRBJ1-6): ETGVTQSPTHLIKTRGQQVTLRCSSQSGHNTVSWYQQALGQGPQFIFQYYREEENGRGNFPPRFSGLQFPNYSSELNVNALELDDSALYLCASSPDSSYNSPLHFGNGTRLTVT.

The CDR3 DNA follows: TGCGCCAGCAGTGAGGAACTAGCGGGAGGCCCCTACAATGAGCAGTTCTTC. This codes for CASSEELAGGPYNEQFF. The V gene is TRBV10-2, the J gene TRBJ2-1, with 12 bases fitting TRBD2. The CDR3 has 17 amino acids. Trimming took 2 bases from V and 2 from J; bases not matched to a gene: 4. Germline V gene sequence: CDR1 WSHSY, CDR2 SAAADI.